A single sample gave rise to the 16 T cell receptor beta chains below, sequenced in a study of Graves' ophthalmopathy and Graves' hyperthyroidism. Beta-chain TCR CDR3 regions were amplified from RNA transcripts. Amplification began with first-round RT-PCR using HTBI primers, then second-round multiplex PCR was performed. TCRdb independently ran MiXCR on the multiplex PCR reads; one entry per CDR3 protein. The sample shows 150,000 or so distinct CDR3 sequences, just under 40% of them seen only once. Sequenced material: peripheral blood. The receptor source for this set is a man in his thirties or forties with Graves' ophthalmopathy.

This clonotype was counted at least ten times. The chain links TRBV28 to TRBJ1-5, with 8 bases matching TRBD1. CDR1 is MDHEN and CDR2 is SYDVKM in the germline V gene. The CDR3 is 13 residues long. J lost 4 bases, V lost 7 bases, and 3 bases had no gene match. The CDR3 sequence is CASTRDRNQPQHF. DNA of the CDR3: TGTGCCAGCACCCGGGACAGGAATCAGCCCCAGCATTTT.

J is TRBJ1-1 and V is TRBV6-2 or TRBV6-3; D not certain. The CDR3 runs to 20 residues. The germline CDR1 and CDR2 sequences are MNHEY and SVGEGT. The V gene lost 0 bases and the J gene lost 0 bases, with 23 bases spanning the gap. This chain's CDR3 is CASSYSPQSAVWFVNTEAFF. CDR3 bases: TGTGCCAGCAGTTACTCACCTCAAAGCGCAGTTTGGTTTGTGAACACTGAAGCTTTCTTT.

This clonotype came up many times. V gene TRBV6-5 combines with J gene TRBJ2-5; TRBD1 might be the D (6 bases). CDR1 is MNHEY and CDR2 is SVGAGI in the germline V gene. The CDR3 contains 14 residues. Trimming left V 5 bases short and J 4 bases short, with 14 bases between. The CDR3 reads CASSPGHGRETQYF. DNA for the CDR3: TGTGCCAGCAGTCCGGGACACGGACGAGAGACCCAGTACTTC.

The V gene is TRBV6-1, the J gene TRBJ1-3; possible D gene TRBD1, 5 bases. Trimming left V 6 bases short and J 7 bases short, with 10 bases between. This CDR3 has 12 residues. The germline V gene encodes CDR1 MNHNS and CDR2 SASEGT. The CDR3 loop is CASRTERNTIYF. The CDR3 coding sequence is TGTGCCAGCAGGACAGAGCGGAACACCATATATTTT.

This clonotype was seen once. Compared with germline, one end of the junction differs, possibly owing to a read error. The chain has TRBV6-5 and TRBJ2-7, with 7 bases fitting TRBD1. Germline CDR1 MNHEY, CDR2 SVGAGI. The CDR3 extends over 15 amino acids. The CDR3 here is CASSYSGDSSYERYF. The CDR3 DNA reads TGTGCCAGCAGTTACTCCGGGGACAGCTCCTACGAGCGGTACTTC.

The chain joins TRBV13 to TRBJ2-7, with D maybe TRBD1 (5 bases). The V gene's germline CDR1 is PRHDT and CDR2 FYEKMQ (reference sequence). V lost 0 bases and J 6 bases, leaving 9 bases between the germline ends. The CDR3 loop spans 13 amino acids. CDR3 DNA: TGTGCCAGCAGCTTAGGAGCAGGGCGCGAGCAGTACTTC. Translating it yields CASSLGAGREQYF.

This clonotype has ten or more counts. This chain connects TRBV5-1 to TRBJ1-2, with D unclear. V was clipped by 0 bases and J by 0 bases, with 3 bases between them. The CDR3 extends over 13 amino acids. Germline V gives CDR1 SGHRS, CDR2 YFSETQ. The CDR3 is CASSLDPNYGYTF. The CDR3 DNA reads as TGCGCCAGCAGCTTGGACCCTAACTATGGCTACACCTTC.

This clonotype was recorded many times. V is TRBV4-1 and J is TRBJ2-5; 9 bases are a match to TRBD2. The V gene's germline CDR1 is MGHRA and CDR2 YSYEKL. This CDR3 is built from 17 residues. V trimming: 1 base; J trimming: 4 bases; junction bases outside the gene matches: 10. This chain's CDR3 is CASSQGAASGILETQYF. In DNA, the CDR3 is TGCGCCAGCAGCCAAGGAGCCGCTAGCGGGATATTAGAGACCCAGTACTTC.

This clonotype was recorded a few times. CDR3 sequence (DNA): TGTGCCAGCAGTCGACAGCGGCAGCCCCAGCATTTT. The encoded protein is CASSRQRQPQHF. The chain is built from TRBV6-2 or TRBV6-3 and TRBJ1-5; perhaps TRBD1 as D (5 bases). Germline V lookup: CDR1 MNHEY, CDR2 SVGEGT. The CDR3 is made up of 12 amino acids. The V end was cut by 5 bases, the J end by 7 bases, with 9 bases between.

This clonotype was detected many times. J is TRBJ2-7 and V is TRBV6-1, with 7 bases lining up with TRBD1. This CDR3 has 15 residues. Germline lookup yields CDR1 MNHNS and CDR2 SASEGT. After removal of 2 bases from V and 4 bases from J, the junction contained 8 bases not matched to a gene. CDR3 nucleotide sequence: TGTGCCAGCAGTGAATGGGCCACAGGGGCGTACGAGCAGTACTTC. Encoded protein: CASSEWATGAYEQYF.

This chain joins TRBV6-2 or TRBV6-3 and TRBJ2-5; no clear D gene. The CDR3 is 16 amino acids. CDR1 MNHEY and CDR2 SVGEGT come from the germline V gene. Trimming removed 5 bases at V and 3 bases at J, with 19 bases between. CDR3 nucleotides: TGTGCCAGCAGTACTCCGATCCAGACCTTGGAAGAGACCCAGTACTTC. Its protein product is CASSTPIQTLEETQYF.

This clonotype was observed at least ten times. This chain links TRBV28 with TRBJ2-7; a weak D match, TRBD2 (6 bases). V was pared by 5 bases and J by 3 bases, with 11 bases between. CDR3 length: 13 residues. Germline CDR1 MDHEN, CDR2 SYDVKM. CDR3 sequence reads: CASSVSGVYEQYF. DNA for the CDR3: TGTGCCAGCAGTGTGTCGGGAGTCTACGAGCAGTACTTC.

V usage is TRBV6-1 and J usage is TRBJ1-3; 8 bases match TRBD1. The CDR3 has 15 residues. Germline CDR1 and CDR2: MNHNS and SASEGT. Germline trimming cut 5 bases from V and 2 bases from J; bases unmatched to any gene: 5. CDR3 bases: TGTGCCAGCAGTATGGGACAGGAACCTGGAAACACCATATATTTT. Protein: CASSMGQEPGNTIYF.

This clonotype has ten or more counts. V gene TRBV19 combines with J gene TRBJ2-7; D may be TRBD1 (5 bases). The germline CDR1 and CDR2 sequences are LNHDA and SQIVND (reference sequence). CDR3 length equals 15 residues. V was cut by 5 bases and J by 5 bases, with 19 bases left in between. In DNA, the CDR3 is TGTGCCAGTAGTCCCCTCTTCCAGGGCACCCACGAGCAGTACTTC. Protein: CASSPLFQGTHEQYF. The full variable domain, its missing parts supplied by reference TRBV19 and TRBJ2-7, is DGGITQSPKYLFRKEGQNVTLSCEQNLNHDAMYWYRQDPGQGLRLIYYSQIVNDFQKGDIAEGYSVSREKKESFPLTVTSAQKNPTAFYLCASSPLFQGTHEQYFGPGTRLTVT.

This clonotype was recorded at least ten times. This chain links TRBV27 with TRBJ2-7, with D perhaps TRBD1 (5 bases). Trimming left V 6 bases short and J 2 bases short, with 11 bases between. Germline CDR1 and CDR2: MNHEY and SMNVEV (reference sequence). The CDR3 is 13 amino acids. This CDR3 reads CASRATDTYEQYF. The CDR3 DNA reads as TGTGCCAGCAGAGCGACAGATACCTACGAGCAGTACTTC.

This clonotype has a count of ten or more. The rearrangement links TRBV4-1 to TRBJ1-3; TRBD1 matches 7 bases. Per germline, CDR1 MGHRA and CDR2 YSYEKL. The CDR3 extends over 15 amino acids. The J segment lost 2 bases and the V segment lost 4 bases, leaving 5 bases of the junction unmatched. CDR3: CASSLDRATGNTIYF. CDR3 coding DNA: TGCGCCAGCAGCCTAGACAGGGCTACTGGAAACACCATATATTTT.